Listed below are T cell receptor beta chains from one sample, sequenced in a study of OX40 agonist ivuxolimab in advanced cancers. Some clones are missing from TCRdb's copy, which holds only in-frame ones; the method was immunoSEQ multiplex PCR. Among roughly 92,000 clones listed, about 93% were seen once. Here the sequenced sample was CD4+ or CD8+ T cells sorted from blood, taken in a trial of the OX40 agonist ivuxolimab. These receptors all stem from an adult with an advanced solid tumor such as melanoma, head and neck, liver or kidney cancer. The CDR3 runs from the conserved cysteine through the conserved F or W. Fields, in order: J gene, D gene, clone size, V gene, CDR3 DNA, CDR3 protein. A D gene is named only where the DNA matches it firmly. Clone size is shown for a subset of rows, as once, few, many or a class of expanded clone.

>TRBJ1-2|.|few|TRBV28
TGTGCCAGCAGTCGATTGCCCCTGGGAACCAGACGGATCGCTGATGGCTACACCTTC
CASSRLPLGTRRIADGYTF
>TRBJ1-2|.|.|TRBV7-3
TGTGCCAGCAGCTTAACGGCCAGGGAACCTTATGGCTACACCTTC
CASSLTAREPYGYTF
>TRBJ1-1|TRBD1|.|TRBV18
TGTGCCAGCTCACCGAGACAGGGGACGAACACTGAAGCTTTCTTT
CASSPRQGTNTEAFF
>TRBJ2-7|.|.|TRBV28
TGTGCCAGCAGTCCGCCCGGGGACTCCTACGAGCAGTACTTC
CASSPPGDSYEQYF
>TRBJ2-7|TRBD2|.|TRBV29-1
TGCAGCGTTGTAGCGGGAGGGCCGAGAGAGCAGTACTTC
CSVVAGGPREQYF
>TRBJ1-2|.|.|TRBV28
TGTGCCAGCAGACAGGGCTATGGCTACACCTTC
CASRQGYGYTF
>TRBJ2-1|.|.|TRBV27
TGTGCCAGCAGCAGGGAGAAACAGGGAAGCTCCTACAATGAGCAGTTCTTC
CASSREKQGSSYNEQFF
>TRBJ1-1|.|.|TRBV6-6
TGTGCCTTTCGGGCCGGGACACCGAACACTGAAGCTTTCTTT
CAFRAGTPNTEAFF
>TRBJ2-1|.|.|TRBV18
TGTGCCAGCTCTCTGTTCTCCGATGAGCAGTTCTTC
CASSLFSDEQFF
>TRBJ2-7|.|.|TRBV18
TGCGCCAGCTCACAGAAAGGGTCCGAGCAGTACTTC
CASSQKGSEQYF
>TRBJ1-2|.|.|TRBV10-3
TGTGCCATCAGCGTCTTGGGTTTGGATGGCTACACCTTC
CAISVLGLDGYTF
>TRBJ1-2|.|.|TRBV27
TGTGCCAGCAGTTTAGGCAAGAACTATGGCTACACCTTC
CASSLGKNYGYTF
>TRBJ2-1|.|.|TRBV25-1
TGTGCCAGCAGTATAACAGGGAACTACAATGAGCAGTTCTTC
CASSITGNYNEQFF
>TRBJ2-5|TRBD1|.|TRBV11-2
TGTGCCAGCAGCGTGGACAGGGGTGGGGGTGAGACCCAGTACTTC
CASSVDRGGGETQYF
>TRBJ2-7|TRBD1|once|TRBV7-2
TGTGCCAGCAGCAGGACAGGGGGAAACTACGAGCAGTACTTC
CASSRTGGNYEQYF
>TRBJ2-1|TRBD2|.|TRBV5-1
TGCGCCAGCAGCCAAGACCCGCCGGGACTAGCGGGACTTTTGGATGAGCAGTTCTTC
CASSQDPPGLAGLLDEQFF
>TRBJ2-3|.|.|TRBV30
TGTGCCTGGGGGCCTGTGGCCACAGATACGCAGTATTTT
CAWGPVATDTQYF
>TRBJ2-2|.|.|TRBV7-3
TGTGCCAGCAGCCCAGGGGACCTGAACACCGGGGAGCTGTTTTTT
CASSPGDLNTGELFF
>TRBJ2-3|TRBD2|.|TRBV9
TGTGCCAGCAGCGTAGTTGCTAGCGGGAGTAAAGGCACAGATACGCAGTATTTT
CASSVVASGSKGTDTQYF
>TRBJ2-7|.|.|TRBV4-2
TGTGCCAGCAGCCAGGACAGCGGGACTGCCTACGAGCAGTACTTC
CASSQDSGTAYEQYF
>TRBJ2-5|.|.|TRBV4-3
TGCGCCAGCAGCCAAGAGATTGGGAGCGAGACCCAGTACTTC
CASSQEIGSETQYF
>TRBJ2-7|TRBD2|.|TRBV6-6
TGTGCCAGCAGGGAGAGCGGGAGAAGGGACGAGCAGTACTTC
CASRESGRRDEQYF
>TRBJ1-3|TRBD1|.|TRBV2
TGTGCCAGCGCTGGACAGGGGAGAAACACCATATATTTT
CASAGQGRNTIYF
>TRBJ2-7|.|.|TRBV2
TGTGCCAGCAGTGTGGGGGTAGAGACAGCCTACGAGCAGTACTTC
CASSVGVETAYEQYF
>TRBJ2-7|.|.|TRBV11-1
TGTGCCAGCAGCCACGACGTAGACTACGAGCAGTACTTC
CASSHDVDYEQYF
>TRBJ1-1|TRBD1|.|TRBV14
TGTGCCAGCAGCCCGCGGGACAGGGAGGACACTGAAGCTTTCTTT
CASSPRDREDTEAFF
>TRBJ1-5|TRBD1|.|TRBV4-1
TGCGCCAGCAGCCAAGGGGGGACAGGGGCTAATCAGCCCCAGCATTTT
CASSQGGTGANQPQHF
>TRBJ2-3|TRBD2|.|TRBV11-2
TGTGCCAGCAGCTCGGGACTAGCGGGAGATACGCAGTATTTT
CASSSGLAGDTQYF
>TRBJ1-2|.|.|TRBV29-1
TGCAGCGTTGACCGGGGGAACTATGGCTACACCTTC
CSVDRGNYGYTF
>TRBJ2-2|TRBD2|.|TRBV12-5
TGTGCTAGTGGTTTGCCATACCTTAGCGGGAGGGCCTTGTTCTACCGGGAGCTGTTTTTT
CASGLPYLSGRALFYRELFF
>TRBJ1-2|TRBD1|.|TRBV30
TGTGCCTGGAGCAACGACAGGGGGGATGGCTACACCTTC
CAWSNDRGDGYTF
>TRBJ1-5|TRBD1|.|TRBV7-6
TGTGCCAGCAGCTTAGTAGGGGACAGGGGCCCGGGTCCCCAGCATTTT
CASSLVGDRGPGPQHF
>TRBJ2-7|.|.|TRBV28
TGTGCCAGCACCCGCGGGCAGGGCGGCGAGCAGTACTTC
CASTRGQGGEQYF
>TRBJ1-1|.|.|TRBV18
TGTGCCAGCTCACCAGTGGTAGAAGGTGAAGCTTTCTTT
CASSPVVEGEAFF
>TRBJ2-6|.|.|TRBV7-2
TGTGCCAGCAGCTTAACAGGGACTGGGGCCAACGTCCTGACTTTC
CASSLTGTGANVLTF
>TRBJ1-4|.|.|TRBV28
TGTGCCAGCAGTTTACTGCCCAGGGATGAAAAACTGTTTTTT
CASSLLPRDEKLFF
>TRBJ2-2|TRBD1|.|TRBV19
TGTGCCAGTCTAGGACAGGGGACCGGGGAGCTGTTTTTT
CASLGQGTGELFF